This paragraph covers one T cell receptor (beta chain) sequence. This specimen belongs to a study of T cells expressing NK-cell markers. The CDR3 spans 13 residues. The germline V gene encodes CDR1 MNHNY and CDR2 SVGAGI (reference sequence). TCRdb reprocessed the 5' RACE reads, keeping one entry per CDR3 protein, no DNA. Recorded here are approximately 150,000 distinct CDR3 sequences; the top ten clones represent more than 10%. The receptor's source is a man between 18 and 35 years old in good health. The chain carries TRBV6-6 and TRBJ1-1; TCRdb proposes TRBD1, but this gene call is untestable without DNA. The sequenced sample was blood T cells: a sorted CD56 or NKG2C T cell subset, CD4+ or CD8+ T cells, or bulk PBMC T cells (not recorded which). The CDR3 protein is CAVSTGVNTEAFF.